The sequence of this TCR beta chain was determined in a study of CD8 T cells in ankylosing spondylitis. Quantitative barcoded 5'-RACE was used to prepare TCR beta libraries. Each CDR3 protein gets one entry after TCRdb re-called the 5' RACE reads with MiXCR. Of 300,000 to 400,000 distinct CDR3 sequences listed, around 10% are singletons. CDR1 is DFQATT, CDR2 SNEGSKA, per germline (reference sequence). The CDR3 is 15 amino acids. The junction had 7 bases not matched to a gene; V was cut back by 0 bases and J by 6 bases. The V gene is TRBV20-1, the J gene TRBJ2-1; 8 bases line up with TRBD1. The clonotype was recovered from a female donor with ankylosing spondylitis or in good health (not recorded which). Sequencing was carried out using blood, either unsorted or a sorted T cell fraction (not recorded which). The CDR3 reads CSARDLGQGSNEQFF. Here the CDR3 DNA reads TGCAGTGCTAGAGATCTAGGACAGGGCTCCAATGAGCAGTTCTTC.